Sequencing of this TCR beta chain was carried out in a study of blood T cells in healthy people across ages. Isolation of PBMCs gave at least 7 million cells per sample. Samples each yielded at least 6 micrograms of total RNA. Study-wide findings and caveats: Naive T cell percentage showed a strong correlation with the diversity of TCR beta.

This clonotype was seen a handful of times. The antigen is undetermined. With a J-beta primer mix and a sample-barcoded 5' primer, a second PCR ran roughly 6 to 11 cycles. TCRdb re-called the 5' RACE reads through MiXCR, storing one row per CDR3 protein. The sample shows hundreds of thousands of distinct CDR3 sequences, about 62% of them seen only once. V gave up 6 bases and J gave up 3 bases, with 30 bases separating them. The CDR3 spans 19 residues. CDR1 and CDR2 from the germline V gene are MGHDK and SYGVNS. This chain connects TRBV25-1 to TRBJ2-7; a weak D match, TRBD2 (7 bases). The TCR comes from a man aged 30 to 45 in good health. Sequencing was carried out using blood. CDR3 protein: CASRGPLQKRGIGGYEQYF. The CDR3 DNA reads as TGTGCCAGCAGGGGACCCCTCCAAAAGCGGGGAATAGGGGGCTACGAGCAGTACTTC.